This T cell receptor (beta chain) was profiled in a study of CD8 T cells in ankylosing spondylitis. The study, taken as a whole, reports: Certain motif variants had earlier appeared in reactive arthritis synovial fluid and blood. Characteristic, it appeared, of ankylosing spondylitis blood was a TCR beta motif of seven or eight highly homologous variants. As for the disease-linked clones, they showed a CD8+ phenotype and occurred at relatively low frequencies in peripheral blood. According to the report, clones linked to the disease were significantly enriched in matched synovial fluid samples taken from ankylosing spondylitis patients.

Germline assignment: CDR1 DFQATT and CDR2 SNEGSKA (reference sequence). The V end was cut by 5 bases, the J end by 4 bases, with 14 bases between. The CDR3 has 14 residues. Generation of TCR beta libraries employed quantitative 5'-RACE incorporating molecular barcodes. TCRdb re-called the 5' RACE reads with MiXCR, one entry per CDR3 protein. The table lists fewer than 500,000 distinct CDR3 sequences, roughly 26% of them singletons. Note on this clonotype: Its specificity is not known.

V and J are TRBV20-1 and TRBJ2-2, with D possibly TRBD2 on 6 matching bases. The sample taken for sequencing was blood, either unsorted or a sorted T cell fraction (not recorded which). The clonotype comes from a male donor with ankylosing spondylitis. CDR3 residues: CSAGAGQGTGELFF. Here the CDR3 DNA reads TGCAGTGCTGGGGCGGGGCAGGGCACCGGGGAGCTGTTTTTT.